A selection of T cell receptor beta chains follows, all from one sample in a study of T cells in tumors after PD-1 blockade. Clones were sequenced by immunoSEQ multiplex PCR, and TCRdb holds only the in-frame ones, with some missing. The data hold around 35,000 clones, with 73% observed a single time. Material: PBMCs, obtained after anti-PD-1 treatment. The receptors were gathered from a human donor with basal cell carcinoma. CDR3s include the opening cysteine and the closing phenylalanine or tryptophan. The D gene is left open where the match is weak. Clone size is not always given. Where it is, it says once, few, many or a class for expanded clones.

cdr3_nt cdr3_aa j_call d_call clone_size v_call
TGTGCCAGCAGCTTTTATACAAAAGACAGGCTGTTCTTC CASSFYTKDRLFF TRBJ2-1 . few TRBV7-2
TGTGCCAGCAGCTTAAGGGTAAACACCGGGGAGCTGTTTTTT CASSLRVNTGELFF TRBJ2-2 . . TRBV11-3
TGTGCCAGCAGCCAAGATATCGGCGACCAAAACATTCAGTACTTC CASSQDIGDQNIQYF TRBJ2-4 . few TRBV4-2
TGTGCCAGCAGCTTGACAGGGTACGAGCAGTACTTC CASSLTGYEQYF TRBJ2-7 TRBD1 . TRBV7-9
TGTGCCAGCTCACAACTCACTAGCGGGATCTACAATGAGCAGTTCTTC CASSQLTSGIYNEQFF TRBJ2-1 TRBD2 few TRBV18
TGCGCCAGCAGCCGATGGGGGATGGGGGGCGAGCAGTACTTC CASSRWGMGGEQYF TRBJ2-7 . few TRBV5-1
TGTGCCAGCTCCGGGATCAACTATGGCTACACCTTC CASSGINYGYTF TRBJ1-2 . . TRBV9
TGTGCCAGCAGCGCACAGGGACTTAATGAAAAACTGTTTTTT CASSAQGLNEKLFF TRBJ1-4 . . TRBV7-9
TGTGCCAGCAGTTTAAGGGGACAGGGACCAGATACGCAGTATTTT CASSLRGQGPDTQYF TRBJ2-3 TRBD1 . TRBV28
TGTGCCAGCAGCTCTCGGGGGACTGAAGCTTTCTTT CASSSRGTEAFF TRBJ1-1 . few TRBV7-9
TGTGCCAGCAGCGTACGGGTGACTAGCGGGAGGTACGAGCAGTACTTC CASSVRVTSGRYEQYF TRBJ2-7 TRBD2 . TRBV9
TGCAGCGCCAGCTTGAGCTCCTACAATGAGCAGTTCTTC CSASLSSYNEQFF TRBJ2-1 . . TRBV29-1
TGTGCCAGCAGTCCGTCCGGGAGCTTCTACGAGCAGTACTTC CASSPSGSFYEQYF TRBJ2-7 . few TRBV7-9
TGTGCCAGCAGCCGCGGGCGGGGGGGCGCAGAGACCCAGTACTTC CASSRGRGGAETQYF TRBJ2-5 TRBD2 . TRBV6-6
TGTGCCAGCAGCTTGGGTAGCGGTACCTACAATGAGCAGTTCTTC CASSLGSGTYNEQFF TRBJ2-1 . . TRBV5-5
TGTGCCACCAGGGCTGCAGATACGCAGTATTTT CATRAADTQYF TRBJ2-3 . . TRBV11-3